This entry describes one TCR beta chain. Its matching antigen is unknown. This record comes from a study of PD-1 blockade in classical Hodgkin lymphoma. Clones were read by immunoSEQ multiplex PCR, and TCRdb kept only the in-frame ones, dropping some. The sample contains about 93,000 clones, just under 80% of which appear only once. In germline, CDR1 is MNHEY, CDR2 SVGAGI. With 6 bases removed from V and 5 bases from J, the gap between germline ends came to 11 bases. The CDR3 has 13 amino acids. Stated time point: cycle 4 day 1 (C4D1), after less than 7 weeks of nivolumab. All the patients suffered relapse after autologous stem cell transplantation, and brentuximab vedotin exposure differed. Notes on the study in general: Compared with healthy donors, newly diagnosed patients reportedly showed lower baseline TCR diversity. For complete responders, baseline diversity was comparable to that of newly diagnosed patients.

This clonotype was obtained from a human donor with classical Hodgkin lymphoma. The rearrangement uses TRBV6-5 and TRBJ1-5; maybe TRBD1 (6 bases). The input for sequencing was peripheral blood mononuclear cells (PBMCs), taken before the fourth cycle of nivolumab. The CDR3 DNA reads as TGTGCCAGCAGCCGGAACAGGGATCAGCCCCAGCATTTT. Its translation: CASSRNRDQPQHF.